These 10 T cell receptor beta chains share one sample of origin, sequenced in a study of vaccination and CD4 T cells after COVID-19 (dated by TCRdb to the early 2020s). The treatment or condition label, as the study defines it: roughly nine-day PBMC culture with coronavirus spike peptide pools or control peptides (ViraFEST assay). CD4+ T cells from unexposed donors were collected before the COVID-19 pandemic (2011-2018). Library preparation employed PCR. TCRdb records Illumina iSeq 100 as the sequencer. TCR sequencing of DNA from cultured CD4+ T cells used the Oncomine TCR Beta short-read assay at the Johns Hopkins FTIC core. The QIAamp micro DNA kit was used to extract genomic DNA from the cultured CD4+ T cells. Through fastp at Q25 and MiXCR, TCRdb rebuilt clones from the public reads, retaining in-frame beta chains. Each CDR3 protein gets just one entry, which takes the most common genes and DNA from the rows behind it. This sample is represented by about 10,000 distinct CDR3 sequences; approximately 35% of them were singletons. Of the sample, over 15% is held by the ten largest clones.

These receptors' antigens are unknown. Sequences were obtained from CD4+ T cells from blood, cultured in vitro. These receptors were taken from a human donor in good health.

This clonotype was detected only a few times. J is TRBJ2-5 and V is TRBV14; D uncertain. The CDR3 loop spans 12 amino acids. The ends were cut back, 6 bases at V and 4 bases at J, with 9 bases in the middle. The germline V gene has CDR1 SGHDN and CDR2 FVKESK. The CDR3 region is CASSRVRETQYF. The CDR3 bases are TGTGCCAGCAGTAGGGTACGAGAGACCCAGTACTTC.

The rearrangement joins TRBV6-2 or TRBV6-3 to TRBJ2-3, with D uncertain. This CDR3 is built from 13 residues. Trimming took 0 bases from V and 7 from J, leaving 8 bases between them. Per germline, CDR1 MNHEY and CDR2 SVGEGT. CDR3 residues: CASSYSERNTQYF. The CDR3 DNA reads TGTGCCAGCAGTTACTCGGAGAGGAATACGCAGTATTTT.

This clonotype appeared a few times. The genes are TRBV28 and TRBJ1-5; D is ambiguous. Germline V CDR1 and CDR2: MDHEN, SYDVKM. The CDR3 is 16 residues long. Trimming removed 6 bases at V and 3 bases at J, with 18 bases between. This CDR3 reads CASRPFGQGLNQPQHF. The CDR3 coding sequence is TGTGCCAGCAGGCCGTTCGGTCAAGGACTCAATCAGCCCCAGCATTTT.

V is TRBV7-6 and J is TRBJ1-6; no clear D gene. Trimming pared 4 bases from V and 5 bases from J, leaving 21 bases between. The CDR3 covers 18 residues. From germline, CDR1 is SGHVS and CDR2 FNYEAQ. CDR3 residues: CASSSKSGFAKDNSPLHF. The CDR3 nucleotides are TGTGCCAGCAGCTCCAAATCGGGGTTCGCCAAAGATAATTCACCCCTCCACTTT.

The chain couples TRBV12-3 or TRBV12-4 to TRBJ1-1; 7 bases agree with TRBD1. This CDR3 is 14 amino acids long. Trimming removed 6 bases from V and 3 bases from J; junction bases left unmatched: 7. CDR3 region: CASSPATGYTEAFF. CDR3 in DNA: TGTGCCAGCAGCCCCGCGACAGGGTACACTGAAGCTTTCTTT.

This clonotype appeared a few times. This sequence joins TRBV7-3 and TRBJ1-2; maybe TRBD1 (5 bases). The V end was cut by 5 bases, the J end by 8 bases, with 9 bases between. This CDR3 contains 11 residues. The germline gives CDR1 SGHTA, CDR2 FQGTGA. The DNA of the CDR3 is TGTGCCAGCAGCGCAGGGCGAGGCTACACCTTC. Its translation is CASSAGRGYTF.

This clonotype is medium-sized (0.01 to 0.1%). The V call is TRBV7-2, the J call TRBJ1-2; D not resolved. The V end was cut by 5 bases, the J end by 6 bases, with 13 bases between. Germline CDR1 is SGHTA and CDR2 is FQGNSA. This CDR3 has 13 residues. The CDR3 region is CASSPSEGHGYTF. CDR3 in DNA: TGTGCCAGCAGCCCGTCTGAGGGCCATGGCTACACCTTC.

This clonotype was detected once. The V and J genes are TRBV7-9 and TRBJ2-2, with a possible D match to TRBD2 (6 bases). The CDR3 length is 16 residues. Germline V gene data show CDR1 as SEHNR and CDR2 as FQNEAQ (reference sequence). The V end was cut by 2 bases, the J end by 5 bases, with 15 bases between. The CDR3 nucleotides read TGTGCCAGCAGCTTACCCATCACCGGGAGAACCGGGGAGCTGTTTTTT. It codes for CASSLPITGRTGELFF. Looking up the rest from reference TRBV7-9 and TRBJ2-2 gives the full variable domain: DTGVSQNPRHKITKRGQNVTFRCDPISEHNRLYWYRQTLGQGPEFLTYFQNEAQLEKSRLLSDRFSAERPKGSFSTLEIQRTEQGDSAMYLCASSLPITGRTGELFFGEGSRLTVL.

The rearrangement joins TRBV15 to TRBJ1-5; TRBD1 aligns across 8 bases. The CDR3 extends over 16 amino acids. V lost 4 bases to trimming and J lost 4 bases; unmatched junction nucleotides: 9. The germline CDR1 and CDR2 sequences are LNHNV and YYDKDF (reference sequence). CDR3 sequence: CATSNGGTGKNQPQHF. The CDR3 DNA sequence: TGTGCCACCAGCAATGGGGGGACAGGAAAAAATCAGCCCCAGCATTTT.

This clonotype has more than one count but fewer than ten. The gene calls are TRBV7-9 and TRBJ1-6; 9 bases are a match to TRBD1. The CDR3 totals 15 residues. Trimming at V came to 5 bases and at J to 8 bases, leaving 7 bases not matched to a gene. CDR1 is SEHNR, CDR2 FQNEAQ, per germline (reference sequence). CDR3 DNA: TGTGCCAGCAGCGTAACAGGGGGCAACGATTCACCCCTCCACTTT. Translating gives CASSVTGGNDSPLHF.